This TCR beta chain derives from a study of cytomegalovirus exposure and HLA in healthy donors. Both 60 Vbeta primers and 13 Jbeta primers went into the PCR. The protocol was immunoSEQ multiplex PCR, while the TCRdb copy is restricted to in-frame clones and leaves out a portion. Here the sample spans 170,000 or so clones, 75% to 85% being singletons. CDR1 is WNHNN and CDR2 is SYGVQD in the germline V gene (reference sequence). The V end was cut by 1 base, the J end by 5 bases, with 8 bases between. The CDR3 loop spans 13 amino acids. The chain is built from TRBV10-1 and TRBJ1-1; the D is unclear. The TCR was taken from a woman aged 25 to 39 in good health and CMV-seropositive. Input material: PBMCs. CDR3 amino acids: CASSEWSVTEAFF. In nucleotides, the CDR3 is TGCGCCAGCAGTGAGTGGTCAGTGACTGAAGCTTTCTTT.